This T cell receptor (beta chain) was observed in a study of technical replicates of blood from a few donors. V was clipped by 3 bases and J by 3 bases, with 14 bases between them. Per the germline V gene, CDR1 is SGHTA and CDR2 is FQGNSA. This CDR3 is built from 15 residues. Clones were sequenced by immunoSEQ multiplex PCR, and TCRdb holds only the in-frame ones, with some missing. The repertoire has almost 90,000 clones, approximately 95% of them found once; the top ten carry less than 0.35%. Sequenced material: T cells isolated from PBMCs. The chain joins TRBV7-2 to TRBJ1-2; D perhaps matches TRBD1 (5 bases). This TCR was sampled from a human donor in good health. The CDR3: CASSFKGGTDYGYTF. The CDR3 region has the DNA TGTGCCAGCAGCTTTAAAGGAGGGACGGACTATGGCTACACCTTC.